These 20 T cell receptor beta chains were sequenced from one sample in a study of siplizumab effects on memory and regulatory T cells. Profiled with immunoSEQ multiplex PCR; TCRdb holds only in-frame clones, not every one. This repertoire shows approximately 94,000 clones, roughly 96% found once; its top ten account for approximately 0.031%. Sequencing used naive CD4+ T cells sorted from blood. The source of these receptors is a human donor in good health.

V gene TRBV7-6 combines with J gene TRBJ1-6; D gene ambiguous. V lost 4 bases and J lost 9, with 7 bases in between. The CDR3 has 12 amino acids. The germline V gene encodes CDR1 SGHVS and CDR2 FNYEAQ. CDR3 loop: CASSSKGSPLHF. Written as DNA, the CDR3 is TGTGCCAGCAGCTCTAAGGGTTCACCCCTCCACTTT.

V usage is TRBV7-6 and J usage is TRBJ2-7, with no clear D. V lost 5 bases, J lost 6 bases, and 11 bases lay in between. Germline V gene sequence: CDR1 SGHVS, CDR2 FNYEAQ. This CDR3 contains 12 residues. This CDR3 reads CASSPDSGEQYF. In DNA, the CDR3 is TGTGCCAGCAGCCCCGATTCGGGCGAGCAGTACTTC.

The CDR3 spells CAISQGREKLFF. The CDR3 region has the DNA TGTGCCATCAGTCAGGGGAGGGAAAAACTGTTTTTT. The chain recombines TRBV10-3 with TRBJ1-4; TRBD1 might be the D (6 bases). Germline loops: CDR1 ENHRY, CDR2 SYGVKD. This CDR3 region has 12 residues. V was shortened by 5 bases and J by 8 bases, with 9 bases between the two germline ends.

The chain has TRBV5-4 and TRBJ2-1; the match to TRBD1 covers 7 bases. The CDR3 length is 14 residues. Germline CDR1 reads SGHNT; CDR2 reads YYREEE (reference sequence). J lost 6 bases, V lost 5 bases, and 8 bases had no gene match. The DNA for the CDR3 is TGTGCCAGCAGTAGGGGGACAGCGACCAATGAGCAGTTCTTC. Translation: CASSRGTATNEQFF.

The gene calls are TRBV18 and TRBJ2-7; D is perhaps TRBD2 (5 bases). Deletions cut 3 bases from V and 6 bases from J, with 15 bases between. There are 14 residues in the CDR3. Germline CDR1 is KGHSH and CDR2 is LQKENI. As DNA, the CDR3 is TGTGCCAGCTCACCCCTCCCGGGGTTAACCGAGCAGTACTTC. Amino acids: CASSPLPGLTEQYF.

The V gene is TRBV2, the J gene TRBJ2-2, with unresolved D. Looked up from germline, CDR1 is SNHLY and CDR2 is FYNNEI. The CDR3 runs 15 residues. V shed 5 bases and J shed 0 bases, with 10 bases lying between them. The CDR3 reads CASSLQGANTGELFF. The CDR3 DNA reads as TGTGCCAGCAGTTTACAAGGAGCGAACACCGGGGAGCTGTTTTTT.

The chain uses TRBV6-5 and TRBJ1-5; perhaps TRBD1 as D (6 bases). The CDR3 consists of 16 residues. V was clipped by 0 bases and J by 7 bases, with 16 bases between them. Germline CDR1 and CDR2: MNHEY and SVGAGI. DNA for the CDR3: TGTGCCAGCAGTTACTCCACGGGGGGCGCGGGACAGCCCCAGCATTTT. It encodes CASSYSTGGAGQPQHF.

The chain combines TRBV2 with TRBJ1-2; no definite D call. The V gene lost 1 base and the J gene lost 4 bases, with 4 bases spanning the gap. The CDR3 covers 12 residues. The V gene's germline CDR1 is SNHLY and CDR2 FYNNEI. The CDR3 DNA follows: TGTGCCAGCAGTGAAGGGCCCTATGGCTACACCTTC. It translates to CASSEGPYGYTF.

The rearrangement joins TRBV25-1 to TRBJ1-5, with 7 positions matching TRBD1. This CDR3 is 15 amino acids long. The germline V gene has CDR1 MGHDK and CDR2 SYGVNS. Trimming took 5 bases from V and 3 from J; bases not matched to a gene: 7. CDR3 region: CASSPRGTDNQPQHF. The CDR3 region has the DNA TGTGCCAGCAGTCCCCGAGGGACAGACAATCAGCCCCAGCATTTT.

J is TRBJ1-2 and V is TRBV9; TRBD1 might be the D (5 bases). Per the germline V gene, CDR1 is SGDLS and CDR2 is YYNGEE. V lost 4 bases, J lost 6 bases, and 16 bases lay in between. The CDR3 has 14 residues. The CDR3 reads CASSSEGAGDGYTF. As DNA, the CDR3 is TGTGCCAGCAGCTCAGAAGGGGCGGGCGATGGCTACACCTTC.

The CDR3 bases are TGTGCGGGGCGTAGCGGGGGGTTGAGCTCCTACAATGAGCAGTTCTTC. This gives the protein CAGRSGGLSSYNEQFF. This sequence joins TRBV28 and TRBJ2-1; 10 bases align to TRBD2. CDR1 is MDHEN, CDR2 SYDVKM, per germline. The CDR3 is 16 amino acids. Based on the CDR3 plus reference TRBV28 and TRBJ2-1, the full variable domain is DVKVTQSSRYLVKRTGEKVFLECVQDMDHENMFWYRQDPGLGLRLIYFSYDVKMKEKGDIPEGYSVSREKKERFSLILESASTNQTSMYLCAGRSGGLSSYNEQFFGPGTRLTVL.

Written as DNA, the CDR3 is TGCAGCGTTTTCACCCGGGATCAGTACTTC. It codes for CSVFTRDQYF. The chain has TRBV29-1 and TRBJ2-5; D might be TRBD2 (5 bases). The CDR3 spans 10 residues. Germline CDR1 is SQVTM and CDR2 is ANQGSEA. Trimming took off 5 bases at V and 11 bases at J, with 12 bases between the two ends.

This sequence joins TRBV6-5 and TRBJ2-7; possible D gene TRBD2, 6 bases. Germline-derived CDR1 and CDR2 are MNHEY and SVGAGI. The CDR3 is made up of 14 amino acids. V gave up 3 bases and J gave up 2 bases, with 11 bases separating them. CDR3 residues: CASSYLRGAYEQYF. In nucleotides, the CDR3 is TGTGCCAGCAGTTATTTGCGGGGAGCCTACGAGCAGTACTTC.

The chain links TRBV2 to TRBJ2-1; 10 bases map to TRBD2. CDR1 and CDR2 from the germline V gene are SNHLY and FYNNEI. V shed 8 bases and J 7 bases; nucleotides not matched to a gene: 8. CDR3 size: 14 residues. The CDR3 is CASESGGAGNEQFF. CDR3 DNA sequence: TGTGCCAGCGAGAGCGGGGGGGCGGGTAATGAGCAGTTCTTC.

The chain uses TRBV5-1 and TRBJ1-5; D remains ambiguous. The V and J ends lost 4 bases and 5 bases respectively, with 13 bases between them. CDR3 length: 14 amino acids. The germline CDR1 and CDR2 sequences are SGHRS and YFSETQ. CDR3 loop: CASSLSGKDQPQHF. CDR3 nucleotide sequence: TGCGCCAGCAGCCTATCGGGGAAAGATCAGCCCCAGCATTTT. The whole variable domain, filled in from reference TRBV5-1 and TRBJ1-5, reads KAGVTQTPRYLIKTRGQQVTLSCSPISGHRSVSWYQQTPGQGLQFLFEYFSETQRNKGNFPGRFSGRQFSNSRSEMNVSTLELGDSALYLCASSLSGKDQPQHFGDGTRLSIL.

The J gene is TRBJ1-1, the V gene TRBV7-2; D possibly corresponds to TRBD1 (6 bases). CDR3 length: 13 amino acids. V was trimmed by 1 base and J by 4 bases, leaving 7 bases between them. The germline V gene has CDR1 SGHTA and CDR2 FQGNSA. CDR3 sequence: CASSLGQVTEAFF. CDR3 DNA: TGTGCCAGCAGCTTAGGACAGGTCACTGAAGCTTTCTTT.

This sequence joins TRBV6-1 and TRBJ2-3, with a possible D match to TRBD2 (6 bases). This CDR3 has 14 residues. Trimming left V 5 bases short and J 2 bases short, with 11 bases between. Germline V lookup: CDR1 MNHNS, CDR2 SASEGT. CDR3 DNA: TGTGCCAGCAGTTGGACTATTTCCACAGATACGCAGTATTTT. Protein sequence: CASSWTISTDTQYF.

This chain uses TRBV5-1 with TRBJ2-7; D perhaps matches TRBD1 (5 bases). Germline CDR1 reads SGHRS; CDR2 reads YFSETQ. CDR3 length: 16 residues. V lost 3 bases, J lost 4 bases, and 20 bases lay in between. The chain's CDR3 is CASSSRPQGTGYEQYF. CDR3 nucleotides: TGCGCCAGCAGCTCGCGCCCCCAGGGAACTGGATACGAGCAGTACTTC.

The J gene is TRBJ2-2, the V gene TRBV5-4; no definite D call. The CDR3 runs 14 residues. The germline V and J ends were trimmed by 4 bases and 5 bases, with 12 bases remaining between them. Germline V lookup: CDR1 SGHNT, CDR2 YYREEE (reference sequence). The DNA of the CDR3 is TGTGCCAGCAGCCGCCCGGCTGGTACCGGGGAGCTGTTTTTT. Translation: CASSRPAGTGELFF.

The chain uses TRBV5-4 and TRBJ1-4; D is possibly TRBD1 (6 bases). The CDR3 runs to 14 residues. Germline CDR1 and CDR2: SGHNT and YYREEE (reference sequence). Trimming removed 0 bases at V and 8 bases at J, with 11 bases between. The CDR3 sequence is CASSLGDRREKLFF. CDR3 coding DNA: TGTGCCAGCAGCTTGGGTGACAGGAGGGAAAAACTGTTTTTT.